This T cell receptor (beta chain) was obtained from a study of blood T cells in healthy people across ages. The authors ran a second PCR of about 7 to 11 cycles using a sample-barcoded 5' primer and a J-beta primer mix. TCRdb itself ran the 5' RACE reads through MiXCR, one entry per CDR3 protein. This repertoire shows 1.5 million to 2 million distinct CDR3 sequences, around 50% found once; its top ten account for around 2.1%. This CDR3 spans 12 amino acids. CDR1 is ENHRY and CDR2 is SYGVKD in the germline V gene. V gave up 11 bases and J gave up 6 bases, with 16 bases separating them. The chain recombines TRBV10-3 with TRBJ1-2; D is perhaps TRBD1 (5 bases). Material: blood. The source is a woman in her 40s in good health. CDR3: CAVREAGNGYTF. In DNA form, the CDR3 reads TGTGCCGTCCGAGAGGCAGGGAATGGCTACACCTTC.